A single T cell receptor (beta chain) is shown here with its context. V shed 7 bases, J shed 3 bases, and the junction held 5 bases outside the gene matches. The CDR3 is 14 amino acids. The germline gives CDR1 SNHLY, CDR2 FYNNEI. The entry originates in a study of blood T cell repertoires in COVID-19. Study overall: Some COVID-19 samples were acute and others convalescent; all came from the United States, Italy and Spain. The analysed material was cDNA or gDNA that came from T cells, B-cell-depleted T cells, or PBMCs.

Authors' processing steps: Estimates of nucleated cell counts were drawn from the amplification of reference gene primers. Libraries were prepared by immunoSEQ multiplex PCR; TCRdb keeps only in-frame clonotypes and omits some of them. V and J calls and clone size are as listed in that table; D and trimming were resolved from the DNA. In the table there are around 81,000 clones, nearly 80% of which are singletons. The TCR was taken from a human donor in a cohort sampled during active COVID-19. The sample consisted of peripheral blood. The gene calls are TRBV2 and TRBJ1-2; 10 nucleotides line up with TRBD1. The CDR3 region has the DNA TGTGCCAGCACCTGGGACAGGGGAGACTATGGCTACACCTTC. Amino acid sequence: CASTWDRGDYGYTF.